Listed below are T cell receptor beta chains from one sample, sequenced in a study of T cell changes during pregnancy in multiple sclerosis. Using immunoSEQ multiplex PCR, the repertoire was profiled, and TCRdb retains in-frame clones only, with some absent. The table lists under 55,000 clones, 93% of them singletons, with around 2% in the top ten. The sequenced sample was peripheral blood, obtained in the second trimester of pregnancy. These TCRs come from a female donor with multiple sclerosis, enrolled in a pregnancy study. Each CDR3 is given with its conserved first and last residue.

TRBV9	TRBJ2-7	CASSVEVTPDEQYF
TRBV5-6	TRBJ1-6	CASSLGGQGRSPLHF
TRBV30	TRBJ2-5	CAWGRGTGGETQYF
TRBV13	TRBJ2-6	CASSSRLQAPGANVLTF
TRBV10-3	TRBJ1-1	CASTEGKNTEAFF
TRBV30	TRBJ1-4	CAWSASTGESEKLFF
TRBV6-5	-	CASRPLGREGYEQYF
TRBV2	TRBJ2-1	CASSVRGYNEQFF
TRBV28	TRBJ1-2	CASIQGWGYGYTF
TRBV5-6	TRBJ2-1	CASSLLGTGGDEQFF
TRBV27	TRBJ2-7	CASSPSGGISYEQYF
TRBV7-9	TRBJ2-7	CASSGEGQGAPSYTYEQYF
TRBV27	TRBJ2-2	CASRLGGPGELFF
TRBV5-5	TRBJ1-2	CASSLAPGGVGGYTF
TRBV28	TRBJ2-5	CASSLRDSPKETQYF
TRBV28	TRBJ2-5	CASSLTGTGVETQYF
TRBV9	TRBJ1-1	CASSVRDTHGSTEAFF
TRBV7-9	TRBJ2-5	CASSEQGAQETQYF
TRBV9	TRBJ2-1	CASSVVGRASEQFF
TRBV18	TRBJ1-1	CASSPDRDMGRTNTEAFF
TRBV6-5	TRBJ2-7	CASSYTQWAEQYF
TRBV11-3	TRBJ1-1	CASSSQLRGQGLKAFF
TRBV4-2	TRBJ2-3	CASSLGTGGTDTQYF
TRBV6-6	TRBJ2-5	CASSPGTGKETQYF
TRBV7-9	TRBJ2-3	CASSLGKSGAESTDTQYF
TRBV11-1	TRBJ2-7	CASSLEQGSSYEQYF
TRBV5-1	TRBJ1-1	CASSLRVMGQSAEAFF
TRBV27	TRBJ2-5	CASSSKALSPGTGGSQETQYF
TRBV6-5	TRBJ1-3	CASIEGSGNTIYF
TRBV4-1	TRBJ2-7	CASSLRGGSAYEQYF
TRBV7-9	TRBJ1-5	CASSLTGPQPQHF
TRBV19	TRBJ2-3	CASSPASGGYTQYF
TRBV14	TRBJ2-7	CASRSGQGYEQYF
TRBV15	TRBJ1-5	CATSGEYGRGWNQPQHF
TRBV4-2	TRBJ2-7	CASSRSASSYEQYF
TRBV6-1	TRBJ1-6	CASSGTEYNSPLHF
TRBV9	TRBJ2-2	CASSVDAKGGRVGELFF
TRBV28	TRBJ2-1	CASSPRGGSSYNEQFF
TRBV6-6	TRBJ1-2	CASSPTGDYGYTF
TRBV7-9	TRBJ2-7	CASSLRGGREDYEQYF
TRBV28	TRBJ2-3	CASSGSGATDTQYF
TRBV9	TRBJ2-3	CASSLAGNTDTQYF
TRBV14	TRBJ2-7	CASSQEHRYSSYEQYF
TRBV4-2	TRBJ2-3	CASSQLGQGTDTQYF
TRBV5-1	TRBJ1-1	CASKQGSTTNTEAFF
TRBV11-3	TRBJ2-7	CASSISMGRRVSEQYF
TRBV4-2	TRBJ1-1	CASTRTGVLNTEAFF
TRBV19	TRBJ2-7	CASSIVKAGVGEQYF
TRBV7-6	TRBJ2-5	CASSFWHQETQYF
TRBV11-2	TRBJ2-3	CASSLRRDTQYF
TRBV11-3	TRBJ2-5	CASSLGGLAGVGETQYF
TRBV28	TRBJ2-4	CASSPGTGGAIENIQYF
TRBV28	TRBJ2-5	CLRRTETQYF
TRBV28	TRBJ1-1	CASSPPGTTNTEAFF
TRBV9	TRBJ2-2	CASSVSLTSGSLYGELFF
TRBV11-2	TRBJ2-2	CASSAHRDHEGGGELFF
TRBV9	TRBJ2-5	CASSVGVGKRETQYF
TRBV28	TRBJ2-1	CASSLGLAGSYNEQFF